This T cell receptor beta chain was captured in a study of blood T cell repertoires in COVID-19 (TCRdb year 2020). Turning to the overall study: Samples from collaborators originated in the United States, Italy and Spain and spanned both the acute and convalescent phases of COVID-19. The repertoires were released in a freely available public database meant as a resource for research on the immune response to SARS-CoV-2. Nearly every sample came with metadata listing a de-identified subject ID, COVID-19 status, age in years and sex. Where HLA class I and class II types were available, the types were taken from metadata supplied by the sample provider, not from assay-based typing. Samples came from the ongoing ImmuneRACE study (first 160 participants) plus 1,254 subjects from 6 global collaborators. Deeply sampled blood TCRbeta repertoires from subjects exposed to, actively infected with, or recovered from COVID-19 were included in the dataset. The material from the prospective study consisted of cDNA or gDNA derived from T cells, B-cell-depleted T cells, or PBMCs.

The investigation overall reported the following: The amount of clinical and demographic metadata varied by source and participant and was provided uncurated.

In the prospective study, participants were about 18 to 100 years old, resided in approximately 22 geographic areas of the United States, and were enrolled through a virtual design. In the prospective study, participants were assigned to cohorts based on the clinical history participants reported in a screening survey and a study questionnaire. For ImmuneRACE Cohort 3, a participant was defined as recovered based on two consecutive negative NP/OP PCR tests, clearance by a healthcare professional, or resolution of symptoms. In the prospective study, whole blood, serum and a nasopharyngeal or oropharyngeal swab were collected from each participant by mobile phlebotomists. Over an approximately 2-month period, participants in the prospective study had the option of providing additional blood draws and questionnaires. Before DNA extraction, prospective study blood samples were shipped either frozen or at room temperature.

CDR1 and CDR2 are drawn from the germline V gene: SGHDN, FVKESK. From cysteine to phenylalanine, the CDR3 is 13 amino acids long. Of all the DNA, just the CDR3 is kept, 39 bases in frame from base 1. V loses 4 bases, J loses 4 bases, and the germline ends lie 10 bases apart. The immunoSEQ Assay, a bias-controlled multiplex PCR, was used to amplify TCRbeta CDR3 regions from genomic DNA. The authors' analysis ran thus. The number of nucleated cells in each sample was estimated from the amplification of reference gene primers within the assay. Sequence reads were collapsed and filtered to measure the absolute abundance of every unique TCRbeta CDR3 rearrangement. For each sample, productive Simpson clonality was calculated as the square root of Simpson's diversity index across productive rearrangements. TCRdb carries this immuneACCESS record with in-frame sequences only. Its versions omit some clonotypes, under half of them owing to an unresolved V gene in the studies checked, with the rest unexplained. V and J calls and clone size are as listed in that table; D and trimming were resolved from the DNA. Across this sample there are some 390,000 clones, with just under 90% seen only once. The leading ten clones occupy 1.5% to 2% of the sample.

Regarding this clone: What antigen it recognizes has not been identified. Base qualities are not at hand, and no much larger clone is one base apart.

This receptor was identified in a woman younger than 45 who had recovered from COVID-19. The sample was PBMCs or T cells enriched from blood (not recorded which). The chain couples TRBV14 to TRBJ2-5; a tentative D match to TRBD2 spans 6 bases. The CDR3 region: CASSLEGGETQYF. The sequenced DNA is TGTGCCAGCAGCCTAGAGGGAGGAGAGACCCAGTACTTC.